The 10 T cell receptor beta chains in this list originate from one sample, sequenced in a study of T cell responses to AZD1222 COVID-19 vaccine. The repertoire was sequenced with immunoSEQ multiplex PCR; TCRdb's copy has only in-frame clones and lacks some. This sample has about 190,000 clones, with approximately 94% found just once. The sample consisted of peripheral blood, taken on day 0 of AZD1222 vaccination. These receptors originate from an adult in good health.

The rearrangement uses TRBV1 and TRBJ2-7; the tabulated D call, TRBD2, remains unverified against the DNA. TRBV1 is designated a pseudogene. The CDR3 length is 15 residues. The CDR3 sequence: CTSSPGTSGSYEQYF. As DNA, the CDR3 is TGCACCAGCAGCCCCGGGACTAGCGGCTCCTACGAGCAGTACTTC.

The chain has TRBV11-2 and TRBJ1-3; weak D call: TRBD1 (5 bases). Germline V CDR1 and CDR2: SGHAT, FQNNGV. The CDR3 totals 15 residues. Trimming stripped 5 bases from V and 0 bases from J, with 11 bases between. CDR3 sequence: CASSPPGYSGNTIYF. Written as DNA, the CDR3 is TGTGCCAGCAGCCCTCCAGGGTACTCTGGAAACACCATATATTTT.

This chain uses TRBV13 with TRBJ2-1; maybe TRBD2 (6 bases). The CDR3 runs 19 residues. V lost 7 bases and J lost 0, with 25 bases in between. Germline assignment: CDR1 PRHDT and CDR2 FYEKMQ (reference sequence). The DNA of the CDR3 is TGTGCCAGCAAAGGCCAACCCGCTCTAGCGCAGAGCTCCTACAATGAGCAGTTCTTC. Translating gives CASKGQPALAQSSYNEQFF.

J is TRBJ1-2 and V is TRBV6-1, with D possibly TRBD1 on 5 matching bases. Germline V gene sequence: CDR1 MNHNS, CDR2 SASEGT. V was shortened by 2 bases and J by 4 bases, with 14 bases between the two germline ends. The CDR3 is 15 amino acids. CDR3 in amino acids: CASSENPAGSYGYTF. CDR3 nucleotide sequence: TGTGCCAGCAGTGAAAACCCGGCAGGGAGCTATGGCTACACCTTC.

CDR3 in amino acids: CASRPPTYEQYF. The CDR3 DNA sequence: TGTGCCAGCAGGCCTCCGACCTACGAGCAGTACTTC. The chain joins TRBV28 to TRBJ2-7; D is uncertain. CDR3 size: 12 residues. Trimming took off 6 bases at V and 2 bases at J, with 8 bases between the two ends. The germline V gene has CDR1 MDHEN and CDR2 SYDVKM.

The rearrangement links TRBV27 to TRBJ1-5; D gene unclear. The CDR3 contains 15 residues. Germline V gene data show CDR1 as MNHEY and CDR2 as SMNVEV (reference sequence). V was cut by 3 bases and J by 1 base, with 10 bases left in between. In DNA, the CDR3 is TGTGCCAGCAGTTTGATGGGTACGAGCAATCAGCCCCAGCATTTT. It specifies CASSLMGTSNQPQHF.

The rearrangement uses TRBV13 and TRBJ2-3; TRBD1 aligns across 7 bases. V trimming: 7 bases; J trimming: 1 base; junction bases outside the gene matches: 11. The CDR3 runs 16 residues. The germline gives CDR1 PRHDT, CDR2 FYEKMQ (reference sequence). CDR3: CASTLSDGQGTDTQYF. CDR3 coding DNA: TGTGCCAGCACCCTATCCGACGGACAGGGCACAGATACGCAGTATTTT.

The genes are TRBV19 and TRBJ2-1, with 9 positions matching TRBD2. The V gene end was trimmed by 5 bases and the J gene end by 8 bases; junction bases not matched to a gene: 10. Germline CDR1 LNHDA, CDR2 SQIVND (reference sequence). The CDR3 contains 15 residues. The CDR3 DNA is TGTGCCAGTAGTCGGCGGGAGGGCCTTCGCCATGAGCAGTTCTTC. Protein product: CASSRREGLRHEQFF.

V gene TRBV29-1 combines with J gene TRBJ1-1, with D maybe TRBD1 (5 bases). Germline loops: CDR1 SQVTM, CDR2 ANQGSEA. CDR3 size: 12 residues. V was cut by 5 bases and J by 4 bases, with 11 bases left in between. The CDR3 loop is CSVFQGGTEAFF. The DNA for the CDR3 is TGCAGCGTTTTTCAGGGAGGCACTGAAGCTTTCTTT.

This chain uses TRBV19 with TRBJ1-5; D might be TRBD1 (6 bases). Trimming shortened V by 5 bases and J by 1 base, and 15 bases separated the two germline ends. The CDR3 covers 16 residues. Germline values: CDR1 LNHDA, CDR2 SQIVND (reference sequence). CDR3 sequence (DNA): TGTGCCAGTAGTTTACAGGGTTCGGGGAGCAATCAGCCCCAGCATTTT. It translates to CASSLQGSGSNQPQHF.